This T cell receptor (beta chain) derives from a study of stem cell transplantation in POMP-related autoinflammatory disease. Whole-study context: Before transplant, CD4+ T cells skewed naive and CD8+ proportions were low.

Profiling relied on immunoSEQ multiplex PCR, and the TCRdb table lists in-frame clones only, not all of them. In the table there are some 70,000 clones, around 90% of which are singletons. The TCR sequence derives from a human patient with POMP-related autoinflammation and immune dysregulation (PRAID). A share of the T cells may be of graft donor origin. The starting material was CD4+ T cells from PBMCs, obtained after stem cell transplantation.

CDR3 sequence: CASSLGKMAGELSGANVLTF. The CDR3 DNA follows: TGCGCCAGCAGCTTGGGGAAGATGGCAGGGGAGTTGTCTGGGGCCAACGTCCTGACTTTC. The rearrangement joins TRBV5-1 to TRBJ2-6; D perhaps matches TRBD1 (6 bases). Germline V CDR1 and CDR2: SGHRS, YFSETQ. The CDR3 covers 20 residues. The V end was cut by 0 bases, the J end by 1 base, with 20 bases between.